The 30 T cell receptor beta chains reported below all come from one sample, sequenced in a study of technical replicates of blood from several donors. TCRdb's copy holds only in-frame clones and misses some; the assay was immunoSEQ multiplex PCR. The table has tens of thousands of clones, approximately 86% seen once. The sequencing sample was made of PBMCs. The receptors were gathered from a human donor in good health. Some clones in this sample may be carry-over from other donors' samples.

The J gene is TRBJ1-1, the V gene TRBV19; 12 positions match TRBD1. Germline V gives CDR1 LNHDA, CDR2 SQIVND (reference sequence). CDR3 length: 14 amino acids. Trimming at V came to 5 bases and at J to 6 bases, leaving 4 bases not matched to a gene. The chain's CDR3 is CASSLGQGASEAFF. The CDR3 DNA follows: TGTGCCAGTAGTCTGGGACAGGGGGCCTCTGAAGCTTTCTTT.

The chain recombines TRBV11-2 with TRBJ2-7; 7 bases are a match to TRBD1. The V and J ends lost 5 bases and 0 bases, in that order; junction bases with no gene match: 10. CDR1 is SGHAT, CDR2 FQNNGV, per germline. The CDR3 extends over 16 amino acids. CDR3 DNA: TGTGCCAGCAGCGGATACCGGGACAGAAGCTCCTACGAGCAGTACTTC. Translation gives CASSGYRDRSSYEQYF.

The CDR3 nucleotides read TGTGCCAGCAGCCTACAGACTAACTATGGCTACACCTTC. This translates into CASSLQTNYGYTF. The rearrangement uses TRBV7-2 and TRBJ1-2; no clear D. Trimming stripped 5 bases from V and 0 bases from J, with 7 bases between. This CDR3 is built from 13 residues. Germline loops: CDR1 SGHTA, CDR2 FQGNSA. Full variable domain (remainder filled in from reference TRBV7-2 and TRBJ1-2): GAGVSQSPSNKVTEKGKDVELRCDPISGHTALYWYRQSLGQGLEFLIYFQGNSAPDKSGLPSDRFSAERTGGSVSTLTIQRTQQEDSAVYLCASSLQTNYGYTFGSGTRLTVV.

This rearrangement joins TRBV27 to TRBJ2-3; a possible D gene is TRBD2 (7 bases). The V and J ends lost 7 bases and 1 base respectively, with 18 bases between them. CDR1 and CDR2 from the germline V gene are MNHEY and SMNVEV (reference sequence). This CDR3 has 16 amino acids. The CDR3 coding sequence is TGTGCCAGCACCCCTTACGGGGGGCGTGGCACAGATACGCAGTATTTT. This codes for CASTPYGGRGTDTQYF.

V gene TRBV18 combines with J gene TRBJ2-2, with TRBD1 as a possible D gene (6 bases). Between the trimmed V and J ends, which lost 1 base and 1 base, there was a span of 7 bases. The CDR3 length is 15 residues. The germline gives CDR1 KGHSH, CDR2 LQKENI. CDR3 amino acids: CASSPQGGNTGELFF. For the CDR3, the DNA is TGTGCCAGCTCACCACAAGGGGGGAACACCGGGGAGCTGTTTTTT.

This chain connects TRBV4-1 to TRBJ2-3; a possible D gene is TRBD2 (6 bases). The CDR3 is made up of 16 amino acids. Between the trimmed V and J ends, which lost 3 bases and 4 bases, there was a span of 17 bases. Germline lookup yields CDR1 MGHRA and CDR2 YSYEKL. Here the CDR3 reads CASSHTSVGSADTQYF. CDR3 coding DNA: TGCGCCAGCAGCCACACGTCAGTCGGGAGCGCAGATACGCAGTATTTT.

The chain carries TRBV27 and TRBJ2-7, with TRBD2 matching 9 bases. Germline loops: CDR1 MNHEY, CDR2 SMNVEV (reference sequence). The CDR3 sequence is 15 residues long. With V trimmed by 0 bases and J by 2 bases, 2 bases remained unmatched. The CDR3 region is CASSLSGGGAYEQYF. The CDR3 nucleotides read TGTGCCAGCAGTTTATCTGGCGGGGGGGCCTACGAGCAGTACTTC.

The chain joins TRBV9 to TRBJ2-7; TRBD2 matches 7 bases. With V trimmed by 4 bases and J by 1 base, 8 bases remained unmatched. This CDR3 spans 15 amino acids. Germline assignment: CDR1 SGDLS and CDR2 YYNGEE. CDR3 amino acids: CASSPGGRVSYEQYF. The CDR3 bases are TGTGCCAGCAGCCCAGGCGGGAGAGTTTCCTACGAGCAGTACTTC. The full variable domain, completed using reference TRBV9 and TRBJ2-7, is DSGVTQTPKHLITATGQRVTLRCSPRSGDLSVYWYQQSLDQGLQFLIQYYNGEERAKGNILERFSAQQFPDLHSELNLSSLELGDSALYFCASSPGGRVSYEQYFGPGTRLTVT.

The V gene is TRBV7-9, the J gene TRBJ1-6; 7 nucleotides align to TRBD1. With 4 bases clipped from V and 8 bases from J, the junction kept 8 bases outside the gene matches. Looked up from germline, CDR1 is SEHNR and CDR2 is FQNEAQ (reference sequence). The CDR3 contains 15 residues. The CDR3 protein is CASSSMTGMHSPLHF. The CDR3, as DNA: TGTGCCAGCAGCTCCATGACAGGGATGCATTCACCCCTCCACTTT.

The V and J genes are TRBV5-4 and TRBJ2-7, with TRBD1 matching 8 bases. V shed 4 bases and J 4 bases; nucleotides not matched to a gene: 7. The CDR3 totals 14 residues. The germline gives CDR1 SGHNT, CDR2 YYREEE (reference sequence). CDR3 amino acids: CASSPGQGAYEQYF. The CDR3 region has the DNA TGTGCCAGCAGCCCGGGGCAGGGGGCGTACGAGCAGTACTTC.

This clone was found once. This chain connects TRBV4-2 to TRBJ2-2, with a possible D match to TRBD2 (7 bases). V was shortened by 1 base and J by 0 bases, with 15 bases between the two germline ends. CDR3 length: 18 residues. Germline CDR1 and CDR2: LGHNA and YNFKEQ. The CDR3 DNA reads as TGTGCCAGCAGCCAAGTTTGGGCGGGGGCCGCGAACACCGGGGAGCTGTTTTTT. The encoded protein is CASSQVWAGAANTGELFF.

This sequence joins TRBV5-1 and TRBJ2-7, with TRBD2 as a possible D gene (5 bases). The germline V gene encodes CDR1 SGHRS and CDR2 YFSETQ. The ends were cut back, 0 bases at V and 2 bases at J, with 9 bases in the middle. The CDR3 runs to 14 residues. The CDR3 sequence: CASSLVPGTYEQYF. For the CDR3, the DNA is TGCGCCAGCAGCTTGGTTCCGGGAACCTACGAGCAGTACTTC.

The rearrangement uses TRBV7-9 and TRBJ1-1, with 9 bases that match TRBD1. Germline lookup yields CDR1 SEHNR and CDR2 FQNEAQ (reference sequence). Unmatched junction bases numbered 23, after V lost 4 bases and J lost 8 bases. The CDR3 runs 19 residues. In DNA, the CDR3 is TGTGCCAGCAGCTACGACCCGGGGACAGGGCTTTGGTGGTCCTTAGAAGCTTTCTTT. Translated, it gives CASSYDPGTGLWWSLEAFF.

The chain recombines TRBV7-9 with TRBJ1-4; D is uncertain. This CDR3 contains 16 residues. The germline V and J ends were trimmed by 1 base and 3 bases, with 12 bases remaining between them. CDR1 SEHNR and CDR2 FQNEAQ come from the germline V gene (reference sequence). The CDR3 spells CASSLGGGKANEKLFF. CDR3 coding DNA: TGTGCCAGCAGCTTAGGCGGCGGGAAAGCTAATGAAAAACTGTTTTTT.

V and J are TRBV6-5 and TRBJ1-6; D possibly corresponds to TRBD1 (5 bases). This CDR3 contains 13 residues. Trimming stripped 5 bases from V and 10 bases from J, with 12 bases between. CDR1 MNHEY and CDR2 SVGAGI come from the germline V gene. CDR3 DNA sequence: TGTGCCAGCAGTAAGGCTCAGGGATCACCCCTCCACTTT. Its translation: CASSKAQGSPLHF.

The CDR3, as DNA: TGCGCCAGCAGCTTGAGTCTAGCCTCTGGGGCCAACGTCCTGACTTTC. Translation: CASSLSLASGANVLTF. This chain links TRBV5-1 with TRBJ2-6, with TRBD2 as a possible D gene (5 bases). This CDR3 is built from 16 residues. The V and J ends lost 1 base and 0 bases respectively, with 8 bases between them. CDR1 is SGHRS and CDR2 is YFSETQ in the germline V gene.

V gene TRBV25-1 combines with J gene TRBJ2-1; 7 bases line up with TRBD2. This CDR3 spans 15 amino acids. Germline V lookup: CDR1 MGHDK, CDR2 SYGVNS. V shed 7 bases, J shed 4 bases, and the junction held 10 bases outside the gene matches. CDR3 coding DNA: TGTGCCAGCACGTCTTCGGCGGGAGTTTACAATGAGCAGTTCTTC. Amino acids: CASTSSAGVYNEQFF.

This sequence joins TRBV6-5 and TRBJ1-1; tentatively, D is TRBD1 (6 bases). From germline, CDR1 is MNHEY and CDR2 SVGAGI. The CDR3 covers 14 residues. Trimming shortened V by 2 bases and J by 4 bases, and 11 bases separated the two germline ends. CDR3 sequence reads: CASSYGGGGTEAFF. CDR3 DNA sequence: TGTGCCAGCAGTTACGGGGGCGGGGGCACTGAAGCTTTCTTT.

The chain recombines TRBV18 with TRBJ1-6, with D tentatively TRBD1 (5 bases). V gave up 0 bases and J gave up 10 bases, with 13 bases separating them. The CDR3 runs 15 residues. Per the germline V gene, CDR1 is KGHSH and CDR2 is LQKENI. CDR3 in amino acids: CASSPPGAGKSPLHF. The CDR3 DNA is TGTGCCAGCTCACCACCTGGGGCAGGAAAGTCACCCCTCCACTTT.

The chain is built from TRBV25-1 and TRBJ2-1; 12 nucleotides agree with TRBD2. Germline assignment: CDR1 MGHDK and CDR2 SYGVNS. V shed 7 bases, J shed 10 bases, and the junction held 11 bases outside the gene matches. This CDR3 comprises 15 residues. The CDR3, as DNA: TGTGCCAGCAACCTAGCGGGAGGGCGGGTTGAGGAGCAGTTCTTC. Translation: CASNLAGGRVEEQFF.

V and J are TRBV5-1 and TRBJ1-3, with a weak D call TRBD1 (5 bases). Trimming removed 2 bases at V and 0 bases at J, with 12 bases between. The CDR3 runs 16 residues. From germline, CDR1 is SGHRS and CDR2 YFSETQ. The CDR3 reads CASSLTDRHSGNTIYF. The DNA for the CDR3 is TGCGCCAGCAGCTTAACCGACAGACACTCTGGAAACACCATATATTTT.

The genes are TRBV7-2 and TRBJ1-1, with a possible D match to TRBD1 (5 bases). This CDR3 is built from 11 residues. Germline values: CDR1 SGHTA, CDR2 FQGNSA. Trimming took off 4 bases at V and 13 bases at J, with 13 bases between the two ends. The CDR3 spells CASSSFQGGFF. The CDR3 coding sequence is TGTGCCAGCAGCTCCTTTCAGGGAGGTTTCTTT.

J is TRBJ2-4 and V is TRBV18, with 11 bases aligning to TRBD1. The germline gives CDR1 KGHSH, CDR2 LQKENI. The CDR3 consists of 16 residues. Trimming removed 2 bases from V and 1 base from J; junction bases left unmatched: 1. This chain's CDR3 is CASSPGQGAAKNIQYF. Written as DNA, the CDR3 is TGTGCCAGCTCACCAGGACAGGGGGCGGCCAAAAACATTCAGTACTTC.

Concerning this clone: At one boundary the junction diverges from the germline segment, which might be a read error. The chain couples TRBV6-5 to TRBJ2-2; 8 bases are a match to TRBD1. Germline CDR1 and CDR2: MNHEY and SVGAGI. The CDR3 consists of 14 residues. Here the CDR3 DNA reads TGCGCGTACCGGGCAGGGGGCATTAACGGGGAGCTGTTTTTT. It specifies CAYRAGGINGELFF.

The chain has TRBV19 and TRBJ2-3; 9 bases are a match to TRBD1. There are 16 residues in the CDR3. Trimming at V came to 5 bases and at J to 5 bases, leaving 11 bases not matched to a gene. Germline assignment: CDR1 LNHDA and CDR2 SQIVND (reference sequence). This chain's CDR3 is CASSPQGAKGGDTQYF. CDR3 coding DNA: TGTGCCAGTAGTCCACAGGGGGCCAAGGGGGGAGATACGCAGTATTTT.

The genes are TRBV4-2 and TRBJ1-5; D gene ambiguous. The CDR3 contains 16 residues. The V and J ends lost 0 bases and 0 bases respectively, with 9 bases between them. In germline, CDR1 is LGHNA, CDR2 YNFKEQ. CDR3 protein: CASSQDPNPSNQPQHF. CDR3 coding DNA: TGTGCCAGCAGCCAAGATCCCAATCCTAGCAATCAGCCCCAGCATTTT.

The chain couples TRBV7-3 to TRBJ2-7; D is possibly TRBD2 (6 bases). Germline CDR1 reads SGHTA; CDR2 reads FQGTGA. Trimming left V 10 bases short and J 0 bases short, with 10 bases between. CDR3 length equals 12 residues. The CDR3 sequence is CANPRDSYEQYF. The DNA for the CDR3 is TGTGCCAACCCGCGGGACTCCTACGAGCAGTACTTC. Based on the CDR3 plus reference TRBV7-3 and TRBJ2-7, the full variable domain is GAGVSQTPSNKVTEKGKYVELRCDPISGHTALYWYRQSLGQGPEFLIYFQGTGAADDSGLPNDRFFAVRPEGSVSTLKIQRTERGDSAVYLCANPRDSYEQYFGPGTRLTVT.

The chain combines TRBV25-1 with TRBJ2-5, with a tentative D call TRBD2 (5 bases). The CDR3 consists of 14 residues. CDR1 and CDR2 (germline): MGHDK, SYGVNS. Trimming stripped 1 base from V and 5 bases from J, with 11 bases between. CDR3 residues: CASSEFGTGETQYF. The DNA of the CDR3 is TGTGCCAGCAGTGAATTCGGCACGGGGGAGACCCAGTACTTC.

The CDR3: CASSNSWTGVGNTIYF. CDR3 DNA sequence: TGTGCCAGTAGTAACAGCTGGACAGGGGTTGGAAACACCATATATTTT. This chain joins TRBV19 and TRBJ1-3; 9 nucleotides match TRBD1. The CDR3 covers 16 residues. Germline loops: CDR1 LNHDA, CDR2 SQIVND (reference sequence). V lost 4 bases, J lost 3 bases, and 7 bases stayed unmatched. Using reference TRBV19 and TRBJ1-3 for the parts outside the CDR3, the full variable domain is DGGITQSPKYLFRKEGQNVTLSCEQNLNHDAMYWYRQDPGQGLRLIYYSQIVNDFQKGDIAEGYSVSREKKESFPLTVTSAQKNPTAFYLCASSNSWTGVGNTIYFGEGSWLTVV.

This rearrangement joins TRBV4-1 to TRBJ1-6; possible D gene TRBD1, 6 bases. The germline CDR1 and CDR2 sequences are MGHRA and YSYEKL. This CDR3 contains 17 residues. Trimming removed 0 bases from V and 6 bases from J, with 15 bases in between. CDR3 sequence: CASSQEVWTDLNSPLHF. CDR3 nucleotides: TGCGCCAGCAGCCAAGAGGTATGGACAGACCTTAATTCACCCCTCCACTTT.